Detailed here is one T cell receptor beta chain. Its antigen is currently unknown. The sample belongs to a study of cytomegalovirus exposure and HLA in healthy donors. Study findings and constraints: The classifier reportedly diagnosed cytomegalovirus status with high sensitivity and specificity.

Assay used: immunoSEQ multiplex PCR; TCRdb lists only in-frame clones, some missing. The data show 150,000 or so clones, about 90% seen once. The V gene end was trimmed by 6 bases and the J gene end by 0 bases; junction bases not matched to a gene: 1. The CDR3 is 13 residues long. In germline, CDR1 is SNHLY, CDR2 FYNNEI. Sequencing was carried out using PBMCs. The sequence was collected from a woman under 40 in good health and CMV-seropositive. V and J are TRBV2 and TRBJ1-1; 7 bases are shared with TRBD1. The CDR3 sequence is CASRGQMNTEAFF. CDR3 bases: TGTGCCAGCAGGGGACAGATGAACACTGAAGCTTTCTTT.